Listed here is a single TCR beta chain. Its target is not known. Deletions cut 4 bases from V and 0 bases from J, with 12 bases between. This CDR3 region has 16 residues. Per the germline V gene, CDR1 is PRHDT and CDR2 is FYEKMQ (reference sequence). This sample stems from a study of T cell repertoires in cytomegalovirus infection. Study-wide context: It was recently identified HLA-C-restricted and well-studied HLA-B-restricted CMV epitopes that the study used. Matching HLA type, along with CMV infection, was indicated by public TCR beta signatures.

TCRdb reprocessed the reads via MiXCR and lists one record per CDR3 protein. The sample has roughly 120,000 distinct CDR3 sequences, roughly 30% seen once. Specimen: CD8+ T cells from cultured PBMCs, collected from culture after CMV antigen stimulation. This sequence originates from a human donor in good health (CMV status not recorded). Some clones in this sample may be carry-over from other donors' samples. V usage is TRBV13 and J usage is TRBJ1-4, with D maybe TRBD1 (5 bases). The CDR3 is CASSSGTDATNEKLFF. CDR3 DNA: TGTGCCAGCAGCTCCGGGACGGATGCAACTAATGAAAAACTGTTTTTT.